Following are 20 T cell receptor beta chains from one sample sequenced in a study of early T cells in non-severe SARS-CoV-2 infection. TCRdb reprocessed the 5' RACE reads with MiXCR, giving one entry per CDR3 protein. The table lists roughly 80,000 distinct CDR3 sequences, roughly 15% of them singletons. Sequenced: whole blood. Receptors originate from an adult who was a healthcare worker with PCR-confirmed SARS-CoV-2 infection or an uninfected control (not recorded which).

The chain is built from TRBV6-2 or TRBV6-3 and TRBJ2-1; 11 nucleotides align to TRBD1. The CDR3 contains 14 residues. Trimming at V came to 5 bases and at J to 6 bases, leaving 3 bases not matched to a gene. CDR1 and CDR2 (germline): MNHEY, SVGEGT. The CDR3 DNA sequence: TGTGCCAGCAGTGGACAGGGGGCGGCCAATGAGCAGTTCTTC. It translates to CASSGQGAANEQFF.

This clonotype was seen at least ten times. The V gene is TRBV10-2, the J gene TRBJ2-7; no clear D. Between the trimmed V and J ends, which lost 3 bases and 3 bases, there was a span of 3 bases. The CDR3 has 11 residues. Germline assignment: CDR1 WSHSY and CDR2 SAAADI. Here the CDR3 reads CASSDSYEQYF. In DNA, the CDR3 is TGCGCCAGCAGTGACAGCTACGAGCAGTACTTC.

As DNA, the CDR3 is TGCGCCAGCAGCCCCTTCGCAGGGCGTGAGCAGTACTTC. Residues: CASSPFAGREQYF. The rearrangement links TRBV5-1 to TRBJ2-7, with D possibly being TRBD1 (5 bases). This CDR3 comprises 13 residues. Germline V gene data show CDR1 as SGHRS and CDR2 as YFSETQ. V was clipped by 4 bases and J by 7 bases, with 15 bases between them.

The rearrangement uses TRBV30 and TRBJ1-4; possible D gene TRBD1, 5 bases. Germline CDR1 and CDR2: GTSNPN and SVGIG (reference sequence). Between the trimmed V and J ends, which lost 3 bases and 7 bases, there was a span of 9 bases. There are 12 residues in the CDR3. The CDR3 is CAWSDSAEKLFF. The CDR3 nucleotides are TGTGCCTGGAGCGACAGCGCTGAAAAACTGTTTTTT. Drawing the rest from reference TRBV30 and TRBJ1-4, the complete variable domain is SQTIHQWPATLVQPVGSPLSLECTVEGTSNPNLYWYRQAAGRGLQLLFYSVGIGQISSEVPQNLSASRPQDRQFILSSKKLLLSDSGFYLCAWSDSAEKLFFGSGTQLSVL.

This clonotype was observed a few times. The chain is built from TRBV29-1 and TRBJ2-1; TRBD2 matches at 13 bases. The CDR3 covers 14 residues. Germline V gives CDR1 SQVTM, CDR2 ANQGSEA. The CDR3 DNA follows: TGCACCCCCCGGGTAAGACTAGCGGGAGGTGAGCAGTTCTTC. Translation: CTPRVRLAGGEQFF.

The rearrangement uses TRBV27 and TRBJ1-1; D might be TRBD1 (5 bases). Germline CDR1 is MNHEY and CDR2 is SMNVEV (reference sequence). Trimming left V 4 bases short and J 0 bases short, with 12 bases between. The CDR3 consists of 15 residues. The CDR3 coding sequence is TGTGCCAGCAGTTCACGGGACTTTCTGAACACTGAAGCTTTCTTT. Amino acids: CASSSRDFLNTEAFF.

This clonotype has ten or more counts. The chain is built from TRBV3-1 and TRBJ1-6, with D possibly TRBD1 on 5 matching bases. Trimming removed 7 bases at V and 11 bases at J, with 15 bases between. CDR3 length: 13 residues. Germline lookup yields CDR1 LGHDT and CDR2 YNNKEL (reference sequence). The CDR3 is CASTRGGYTPLHF. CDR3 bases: TGTGCCAGCACCCGGGGGGGTTATACACCCCTCCACTTT. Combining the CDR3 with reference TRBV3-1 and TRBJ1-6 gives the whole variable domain DTAVSQTPKYLVTQMGNDKSIKCEQNLGHDTMYWYKQDSKKFLKIMFSYNNKELIINETVPNRFSPKSPDKAHLNLHINSLELGDSAVYFCASTRGGYTPLHFGNGTRLTVT.

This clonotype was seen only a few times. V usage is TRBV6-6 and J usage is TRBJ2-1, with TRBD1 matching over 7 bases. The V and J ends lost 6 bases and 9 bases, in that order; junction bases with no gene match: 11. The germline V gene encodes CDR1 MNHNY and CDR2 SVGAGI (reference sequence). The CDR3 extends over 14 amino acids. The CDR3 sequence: CASSPRGGAGEQFF. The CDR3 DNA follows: TGTGCCAGCAGCCCCAGAGGGGGCGCGGGTGAGCAGTTCTTC.

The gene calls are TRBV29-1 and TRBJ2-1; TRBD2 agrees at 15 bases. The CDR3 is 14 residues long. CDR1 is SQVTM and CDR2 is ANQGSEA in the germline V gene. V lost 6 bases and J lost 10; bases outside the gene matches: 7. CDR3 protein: CSVGLAGGPGEQFF. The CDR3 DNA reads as TGCAGCGTAGGACTAGCGGGAGGGCCTGGAGAGCAGTTCTTC.

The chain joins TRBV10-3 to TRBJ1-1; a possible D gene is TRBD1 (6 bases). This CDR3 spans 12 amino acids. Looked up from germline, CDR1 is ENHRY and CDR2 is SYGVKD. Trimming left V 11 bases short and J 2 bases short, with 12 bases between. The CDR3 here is CASRGANTEAFF. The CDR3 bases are TGTGCCTCCCGGGGGGCAAACACTGAAGCTTTCTTT.

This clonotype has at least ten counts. CDR3 sequence: CASNYRGTSSEQYF. DNA for the CDR3: TGTGCCAGCAATTATAGGGGTACATCGTCCGAGCAGTACTTC. V is TRBV7-8 and J is TRBJ2-7; a possible D gene is TRBD1 (5 bases). There are 14 residues in the CDR3. The V end lost 7 bases, the J end lost 6 bases, and 19 bases lay between the germline ends. CDR1 and CDR2 (germline): SGHVS, FQNEAQ.

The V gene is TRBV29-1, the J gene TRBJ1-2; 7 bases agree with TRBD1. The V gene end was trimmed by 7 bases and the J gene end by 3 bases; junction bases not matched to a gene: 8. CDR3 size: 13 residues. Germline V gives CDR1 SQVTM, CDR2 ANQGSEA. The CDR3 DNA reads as TGCAGCGCCTCCGGACAGGCGTACTATGGCTACACCTTC. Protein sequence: CSASGQAYYGYTF.

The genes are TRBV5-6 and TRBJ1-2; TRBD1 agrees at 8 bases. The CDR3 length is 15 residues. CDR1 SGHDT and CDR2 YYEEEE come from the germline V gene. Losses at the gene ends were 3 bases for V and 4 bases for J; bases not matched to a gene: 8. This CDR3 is CASSSGTGDLYGYTF. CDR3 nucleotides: TGTGCCAGCAGCTCCGGGACAGGAGACCTCTATGGCTACACCTTC.

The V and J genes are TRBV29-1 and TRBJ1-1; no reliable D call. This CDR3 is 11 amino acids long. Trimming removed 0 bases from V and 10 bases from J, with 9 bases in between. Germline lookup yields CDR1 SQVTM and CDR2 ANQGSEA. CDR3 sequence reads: CSVEDTIGAFF. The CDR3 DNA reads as TGCAGCGTTGAAGACACGATTGGAGCTTTCTTT.

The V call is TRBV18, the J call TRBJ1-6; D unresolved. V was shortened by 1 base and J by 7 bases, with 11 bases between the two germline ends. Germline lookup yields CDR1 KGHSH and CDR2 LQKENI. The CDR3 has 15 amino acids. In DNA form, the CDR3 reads TGTGCCAGCTCACCACAACTGCTCGACAATTCACCCCTCCACTTT. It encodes CASSPQLLDNSPLHF.

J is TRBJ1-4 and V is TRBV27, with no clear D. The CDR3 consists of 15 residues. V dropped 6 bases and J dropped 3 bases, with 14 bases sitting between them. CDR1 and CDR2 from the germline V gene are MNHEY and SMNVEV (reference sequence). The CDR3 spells CASSYAGGSNEKLFF. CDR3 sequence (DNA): TGTGCCAGCAGCTACGCCGGAGGCTCTAATGAAAAACTGTTTTTT.

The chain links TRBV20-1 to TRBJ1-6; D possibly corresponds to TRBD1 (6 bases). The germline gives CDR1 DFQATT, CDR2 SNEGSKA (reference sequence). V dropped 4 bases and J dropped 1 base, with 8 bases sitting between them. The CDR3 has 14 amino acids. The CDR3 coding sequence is TGCAGTGCTAACAGGGATTCCTATAATTCACCCCTCCACTTT. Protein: CSANRDSYNSPLHF.

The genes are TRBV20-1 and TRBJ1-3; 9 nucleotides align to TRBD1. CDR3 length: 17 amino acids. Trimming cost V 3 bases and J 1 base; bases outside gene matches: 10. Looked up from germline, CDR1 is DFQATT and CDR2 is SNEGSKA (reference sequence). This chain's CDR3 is CSARGQGSGLSGNTIYF. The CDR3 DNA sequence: TGCAGTGCTAGGGGACAGGGAAGCGGATTGTCTGGAAACACCATATATTTT.

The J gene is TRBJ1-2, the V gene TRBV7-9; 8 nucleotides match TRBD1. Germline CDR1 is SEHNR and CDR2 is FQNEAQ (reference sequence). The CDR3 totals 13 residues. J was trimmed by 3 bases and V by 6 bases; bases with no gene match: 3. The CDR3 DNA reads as TGTGCCAGCAGGGGGACAGGAGACTATGGCTACACCTTC. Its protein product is CASRGTGDYGYTF.

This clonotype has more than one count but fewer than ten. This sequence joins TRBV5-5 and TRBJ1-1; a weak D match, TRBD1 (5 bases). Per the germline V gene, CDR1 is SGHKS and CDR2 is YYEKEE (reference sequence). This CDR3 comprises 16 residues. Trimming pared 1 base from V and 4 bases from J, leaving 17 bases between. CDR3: CASSLKVPGLLTEAFF. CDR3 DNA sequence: TGTGCCAGCAGCTTGAAGGTCCCGGGACTTCTCACTGAAGCTTTCTTT.